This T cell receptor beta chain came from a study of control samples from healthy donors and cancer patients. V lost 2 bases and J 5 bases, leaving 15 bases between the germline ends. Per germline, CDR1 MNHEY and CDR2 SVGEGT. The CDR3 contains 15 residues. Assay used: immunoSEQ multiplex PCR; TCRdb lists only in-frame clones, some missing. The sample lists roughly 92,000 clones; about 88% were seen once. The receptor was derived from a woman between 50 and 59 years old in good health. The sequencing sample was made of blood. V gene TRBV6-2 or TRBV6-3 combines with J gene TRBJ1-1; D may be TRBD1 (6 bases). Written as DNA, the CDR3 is TGTGCCAGCAGTTACGGTGACAGGCTCGGGACTGAAGCTTTCTTT. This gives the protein CASSYGDRLGTEAFF.